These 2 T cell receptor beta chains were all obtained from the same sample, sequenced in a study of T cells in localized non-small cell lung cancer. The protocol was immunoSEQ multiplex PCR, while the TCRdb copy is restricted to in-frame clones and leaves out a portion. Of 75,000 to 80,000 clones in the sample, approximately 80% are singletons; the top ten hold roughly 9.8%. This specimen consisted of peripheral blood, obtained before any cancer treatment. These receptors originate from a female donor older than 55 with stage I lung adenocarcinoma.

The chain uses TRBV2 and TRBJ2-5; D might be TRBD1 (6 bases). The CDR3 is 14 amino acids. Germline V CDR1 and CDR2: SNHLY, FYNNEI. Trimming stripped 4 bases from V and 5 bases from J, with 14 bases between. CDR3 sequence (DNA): TGTGCCAGCAGTGGAAATCAGGGGCGGGAGACCCAGTACTTC. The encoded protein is CASSGNQGRETQYF.

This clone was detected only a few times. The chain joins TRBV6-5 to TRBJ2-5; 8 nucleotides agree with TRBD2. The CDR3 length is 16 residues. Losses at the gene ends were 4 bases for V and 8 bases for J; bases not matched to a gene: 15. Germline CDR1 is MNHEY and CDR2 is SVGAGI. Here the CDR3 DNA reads TGTGCCAGCAGTTCCCCAAGTAGCGGGGCGCAGTACACCCAGTACTTC. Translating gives CASSSPSSGAQYTQYF.